This T cell receptor (beta chain) was identified during a study of blood T cell repertoires in COVID-19. V was shortened by 1 base and J by 8 bases, with 11 bases between the two germline ends. Germline V gene sequence: CDR1 SEHNR, CDR2 FQNEAQ (reference sequence). The CDR3 runs 13 residues. Only in-frame clones appear in the TCRdb table, and some are missing; sequencing was by immunoSEQ multiplex PCR. This table holds about 67,000 clones, about 90% found once. The sequence came from a man aged 50 to 59 with active COVID-19. The V gene is TRBV7-9, the J gene TRBJ1-2; D unresolved. Specimen: peripheral blood. CDR3 sequence: CASSLEERGGYTF. DNA of the CDR3: TGTGCCAGCAGCTTAGAAGAGAGAGGCGGCTACACCTTC.